The source of this TCR beta chain is a study of cytomegalovirus exposure and HLA in healthy donors. Study-wide background: Roughly 180 million T cells yielded approximately 100 million unique TCR beta sequences, as an earlier analysis found.

This clone was detected a few times. The PCR contained 60 Vbeta and 13 Jbeta primers. Repertoires were generated with immunoSEQ multiplex PCR, while TCRdb's copy carries only in-frame clones and drops some. The table lists 74,000 or so clones, roughly 79% of them singletons. CDR1 MNHNY and CDR2 SVGAGI come from the germline V gene (reference sequence). Trimming cost V 9 bases and J 6 bases; bases outside gene matches: 12. This CDR3 has 14 residues. This receptor was identified in a male donor in good health and CMV-seropositive. V and J are TRBV6-6 and TRBJ2-7, with 9 bases lining up with TRBD1. Sequencing input: PBMCs. The CDR3 protein is CASGQGMIGGEQYF. The CDR3 DNA reads TGTGCCAGTGGACAGGGGATGATTGGGGGCGAGCAGTACTTC.